This T cell receptor (beta chain) was obtained from a study of blood T cell repertoires in COVID-19. Study-wide context: T cells, B-cell-depleted T cells, or PBMCs provided the cDNA or gDNA that served as material.

This clone was seen a few times. Seattle patients were enrolled during active infection and followed longitudinally. Only in-frame clones appear in the TCRdb table, and some are missing; sequencing was by immunoSEQ multiplex PCR. The sample lists around 370,000 clones; over 80% were seen once. Sequencing was performed on peripheral blood. This sequence originates from a woman between 45 and 65 years old with COVID-19, enrolled during active disease.

The CDR3 DNA sequence: TGCGCCAGCAGCTTAACCCGGGACAGGGCGGGAGATACGCAGTATTTT. Its translation is CASSLTRDRAGDTQYF. The chain couples TRBV5-1 to TRBJ2-3; 9 bases fit TRBD1. The germline CDR1 and CDR2 sequences are SGHRS and YFSETQ. The CDR3 extends over 16 amino acids. With V trimmed by 2 bases and J by 5 bases, 9 bases remained unmatched.